This T cell receptor beta chain stems from a study of OX40 agonist ivuxolimab in advanced cancers. Study in general: Patients with prior anti-PD-1, anti-PD-L1 or anti-CTLA-4 therapy were eligible; roughly 41% had some.

Libraries were prepared by immunoSEQ multiplex PCR; TCRdb keeps only in-frame clonotypes and omits some of them. The table records over 75,000 clones, approximately 91% of them present only once. Trimming removed 0 bases from V and 4 bases from J, with 9 bases in between. CDR1 is SGHRS and CDR2 is YFSETQ in the germline V gene. This CDR3 is 14 amino acids long. The receptor was isolated from an adult with an advanced solid tumor such as melanoma, head and neck, liver or kidney cancer. J is TRBJ2-3 and V is TRBV5-1, with a possible D match to TRBD1 (5 bases). This specimen was CD4+ or CD8+ T cells sorted from blood, taken in a trial of the OX40 agonist ivuxolimab. CDR3 DNA sequence: TGCGCCAGCAGCTTGGAGGGGCAAGCAGATACGCAGTATTTT. Its protein product is CASSLEGQADTQYF.